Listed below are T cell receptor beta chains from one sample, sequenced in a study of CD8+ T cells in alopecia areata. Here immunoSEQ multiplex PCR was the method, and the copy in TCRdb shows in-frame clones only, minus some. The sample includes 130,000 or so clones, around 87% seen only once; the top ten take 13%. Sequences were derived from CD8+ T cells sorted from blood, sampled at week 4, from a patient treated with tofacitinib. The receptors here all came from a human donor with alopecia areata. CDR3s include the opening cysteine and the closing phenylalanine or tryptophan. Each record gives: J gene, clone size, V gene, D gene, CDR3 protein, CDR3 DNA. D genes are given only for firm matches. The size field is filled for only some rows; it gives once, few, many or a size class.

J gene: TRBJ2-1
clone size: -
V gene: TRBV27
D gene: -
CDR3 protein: CASSFTLEGVYNEQFF
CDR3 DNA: TGTGCCAGCAGCTTTACCCTGGAGGGCGTGTACAATGAGCAGTTCTTC

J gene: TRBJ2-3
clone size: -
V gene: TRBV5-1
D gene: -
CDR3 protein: CASSSEGGTFSTDTQYF
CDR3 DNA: TGCGCCAGCAGCTCCGAGGGCGGGACGTTTAGCACAGATACGCAGTATTTT

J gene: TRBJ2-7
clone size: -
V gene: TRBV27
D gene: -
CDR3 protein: CASSQAVLIGEQYF
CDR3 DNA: TGTGCCAGCAGTCAAGCCGTACTTATCGGCGAGCAGTACTTC

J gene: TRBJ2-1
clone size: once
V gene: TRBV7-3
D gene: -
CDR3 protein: CASSWPGESNEQFF
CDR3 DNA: TGTGCCAGCAGCTGGCCCGGGGAGAGCAATGAGCAGTTCTTC

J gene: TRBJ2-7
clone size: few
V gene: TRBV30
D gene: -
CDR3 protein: CAWSVQKGLYYEQYF
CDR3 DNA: TGTGCCTGGAGTGTACAGAAGGGATTGTACTACGAGCAGTACTTC

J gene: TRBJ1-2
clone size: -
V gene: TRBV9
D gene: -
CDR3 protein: CASSVRDRPNYGYTF
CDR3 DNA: TGTGCCAGCAGCGTCCGAGACAGACCTAACTATGGCTACACCTTC

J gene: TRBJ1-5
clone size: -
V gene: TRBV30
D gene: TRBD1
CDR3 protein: CAWSVPGQINQPQHF
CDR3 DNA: TGTGCCTGGAGTGTACCGGGACAGATAAATCAGCCCCAGCATTTT

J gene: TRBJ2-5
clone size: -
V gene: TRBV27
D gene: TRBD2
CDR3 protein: CASSLVGGPETQYF
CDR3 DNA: TGTGCCAGCAGTTTAGTGGGAGGGCCGGAGACCCAGTACTTC

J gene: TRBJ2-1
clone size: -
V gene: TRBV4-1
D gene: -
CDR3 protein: CASSQTELASEQFF
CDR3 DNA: TGCGCCAGCAGCCAAACAGAGCTAGCGAGTGAGCAGTTCTTC

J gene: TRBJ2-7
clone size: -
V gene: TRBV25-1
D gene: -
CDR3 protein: CASSATSSYEQYF
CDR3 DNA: TGTGCCAGCAGTGCAACTAGCTCCTACGAGCAGTACTTC

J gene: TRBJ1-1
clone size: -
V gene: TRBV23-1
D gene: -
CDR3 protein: CARKPSRDTEAFF
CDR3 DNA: TGCGCCAGAAAGCCCTCCAGAGACACTGAAGCTTTCTTT

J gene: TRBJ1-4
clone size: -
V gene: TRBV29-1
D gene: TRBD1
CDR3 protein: CSAVGTVEEKLFF
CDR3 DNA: TGCAGCGCCGTGGGGACAGTTGAAGAAAAACTGTTTTTT

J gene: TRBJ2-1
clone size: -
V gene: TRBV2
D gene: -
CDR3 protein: CAIQATYNEQFF
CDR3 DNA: TGTGCCATCCAGGCTACCTACAATGAGCAGTTCTTC

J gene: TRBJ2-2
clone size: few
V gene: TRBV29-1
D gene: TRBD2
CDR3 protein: CSVGGTTNTGELFF
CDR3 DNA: TGCAGCGTTGGTGGGACTACGAACACCGGGGAGCTGTTTTTT

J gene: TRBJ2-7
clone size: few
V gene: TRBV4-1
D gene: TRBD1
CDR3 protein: CASSQGQGATYEQYF
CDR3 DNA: TGCGCCAGCAGCCAAGGACAGGGGGCCACCTACGAGCAGTACTTC

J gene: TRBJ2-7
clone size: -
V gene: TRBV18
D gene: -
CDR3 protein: CASSLDLTSEQYF
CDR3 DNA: TGTGCCAGCTCCCTTGACTTGACTTCCGAGCAGTACTTC

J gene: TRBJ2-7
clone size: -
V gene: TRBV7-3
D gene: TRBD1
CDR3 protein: CASSLIGTGVYEQYF
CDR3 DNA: TGTGCCAGCAGCTTAATCGGGACAGGGGTCTATGAGCAGTACTTC

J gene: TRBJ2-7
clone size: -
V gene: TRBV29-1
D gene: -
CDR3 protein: CSVVLAQSYEQYF
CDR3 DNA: TGCAGCGTTGTCCTAGCCCAATCCTACGAGCAGTACTTC

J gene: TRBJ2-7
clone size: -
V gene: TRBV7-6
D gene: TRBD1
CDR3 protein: CASSSYSGTGGSYEQYF
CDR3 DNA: TGTGCCAGCAGCTCTTACTCGGGGACAGGGGGCTCCTACGAGCAGTACTTC

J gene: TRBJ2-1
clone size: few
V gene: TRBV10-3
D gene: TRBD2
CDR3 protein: CAISEPRLAGGQFF
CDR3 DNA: TGTGCCATCAGTGAGCCGAGACTAGCGGGAGGGCAGTTCTTC

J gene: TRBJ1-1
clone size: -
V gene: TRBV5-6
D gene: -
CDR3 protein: CASSSDGNTEAFF
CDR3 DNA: TGTGCCAGCAGCTCGGACGGGAACACTGAAGCTTTCTTT

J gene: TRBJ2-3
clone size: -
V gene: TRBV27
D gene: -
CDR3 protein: CATRTGYSDTQYF
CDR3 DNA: TGTGCCACCCGAACAGGGTATTCAGATACGCAGTATTTT

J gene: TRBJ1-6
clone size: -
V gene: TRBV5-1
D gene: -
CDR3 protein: CASSFDGRASSYNSPLHF
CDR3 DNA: TGCGCCAGCAGCTTTGACGGGAGGGCCAGCTCCTATAATTCACCCCTCCACTTT

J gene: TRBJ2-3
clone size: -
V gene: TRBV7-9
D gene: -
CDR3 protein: CASSPQGITDTQYF
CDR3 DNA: TGTGCCAGCAGCCCACAGGGTATCACAGATACGCAGTATTTT

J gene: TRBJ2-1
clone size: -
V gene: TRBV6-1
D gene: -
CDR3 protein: CASSEALGPETYNEQFF
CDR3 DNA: TGTGCCAGCAGTGAAGCGCTTGGGCCCGAGACATACAATGAGCAGTTCTTC

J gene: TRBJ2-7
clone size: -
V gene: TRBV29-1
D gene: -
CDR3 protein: CSVEVTWRSYEQYF
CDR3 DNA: TGCAGCGTTGAAGTAACGTGGAGATCCTACGAGCAGTACTTC

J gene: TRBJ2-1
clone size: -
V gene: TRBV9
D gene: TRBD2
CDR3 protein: CASSESGTRDNEQFF
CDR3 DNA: TGTGCCAGCAGCGAAAGTGGGACTAGGGACAATGAGCAGTTCTTC

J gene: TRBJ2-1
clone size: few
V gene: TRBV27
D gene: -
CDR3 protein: CASSAYNEQFF
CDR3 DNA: TGTGCCAGCAGCGCCTACAATGAGCAGTTCTTC

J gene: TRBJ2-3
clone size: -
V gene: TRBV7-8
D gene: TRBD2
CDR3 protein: CASSFETSGGADTNTQYF
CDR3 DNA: TGTGCCAGCAGCTTCGAAACTAGCGGGGGGGCGGACACGAATACGCAGTATTTT

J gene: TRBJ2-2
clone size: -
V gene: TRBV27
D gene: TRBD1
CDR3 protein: CASSKHRTGRNTGELFF
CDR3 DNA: TGTGCCAGCAGTAAACACCGGACAGGGAGGAACACCGGGGAGCTGTTTTTT

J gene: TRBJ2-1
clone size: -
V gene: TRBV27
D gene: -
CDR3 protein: CASSFTDLGEQFF
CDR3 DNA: TGTGCCAGCAGTTTTACCGATTTGGGTGAGCAGTTCTTC

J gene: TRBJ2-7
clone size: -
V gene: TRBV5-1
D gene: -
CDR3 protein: CASSLEAYEQYF
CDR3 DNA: TGCGCCAGCAGCTTGGAAGCCTACGAGCAGTACTTC

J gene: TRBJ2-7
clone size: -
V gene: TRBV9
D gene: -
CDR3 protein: CASSGSSGGFVYEQYF
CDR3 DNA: TGTGCCAGCAGCGGCAGTAGCGGTGGCTTTGTGTACGAGCAGTACTTC

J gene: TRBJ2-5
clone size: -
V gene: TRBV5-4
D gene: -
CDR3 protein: CASSFGGEETQYF
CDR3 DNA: TGTGCCAGCAGCTTTGGAGGAGAAGAGACCCAGTACTTC

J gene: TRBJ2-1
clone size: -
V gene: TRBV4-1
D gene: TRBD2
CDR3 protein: CASSLLGGEQFF
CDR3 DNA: TGCGCCAGCAGCCTCCTGGGGGGGGAGCAGTTCTTC

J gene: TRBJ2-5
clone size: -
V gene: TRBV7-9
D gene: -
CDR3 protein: CASRPIRETQYF
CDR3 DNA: TGTGCCAGCAGACCAATCAGGGAGACCCAGTACTTC

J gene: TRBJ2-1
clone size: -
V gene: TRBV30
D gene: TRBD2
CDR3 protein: CAWTRTSGPYNEQFF
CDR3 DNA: TGTGCCTGGACCCGGACTAGCGGGCCCTACAATGAGCAGTTCTTC

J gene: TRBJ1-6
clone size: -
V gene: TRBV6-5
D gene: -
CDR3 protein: CASSYYSGSPLHF
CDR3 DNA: TGTGCCAGCAGTTACTATAGTGGTTCACCCCTCCACTTT

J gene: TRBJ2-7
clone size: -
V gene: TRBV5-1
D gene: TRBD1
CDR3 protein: CASSLGQGATYEQYF
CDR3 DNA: TGCGCCAGCAGCTTAGGACAGGGGGCAACCTACGAGCAGTACTTC

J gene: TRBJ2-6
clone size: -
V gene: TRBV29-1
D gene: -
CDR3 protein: CSVQTNTISGANVLTF
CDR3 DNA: TGCAGCGTCCAGACAAATACAATCTCTGGGGCCAACGTCCTGACTTTC

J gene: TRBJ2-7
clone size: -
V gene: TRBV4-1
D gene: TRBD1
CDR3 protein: CASSYDYQGAYEQYF
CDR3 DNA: TGCGCCAGCAGTTACGACTACCAGGGGGCCTACGAGCAGTACTTC

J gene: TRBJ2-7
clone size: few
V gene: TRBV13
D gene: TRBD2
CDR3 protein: CASSLIAGAHYEQYF
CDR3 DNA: TGTGCCAGCAGCTTGATAGCGGGGGCCCACTACGAGCAGTACTTC

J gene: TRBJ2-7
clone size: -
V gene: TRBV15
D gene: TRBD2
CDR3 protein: CATSRPDSGGSEQYF
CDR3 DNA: TGTGCCACCAGCAGGCCTGATAGCGGGGGCTCTGAGCAGTACTTC